This T cell receptor beta chain originates from a study of blood T cells in healthy people across ages. General observations from the study: Nothing was known about donor CMV status, and this possibly confounded expanded clonotype changes.

To note about this clonotype: Its cognate antigen is unknown.

A second PCR, run for roughly 7 to 12 cycles, used a sample-barcoded 5' primer plus a J-beta primer mix. One entry per CDR3 protein results from TCRdb running MiXCR on the 5' RACE reads. The sample lists 600,000 to 1,000,000 distinct CDR3 sequences; around 25% were seen once. This CDR3 spans 14 amino acids. Germline CDR1 reads DFQATT; CDR2 reads SNEGSKA (reference sequence). These same records also appear under a second study, on T cells of mothers and their children. In that study: Study donors consisted of three healthy Caucasian mothers and their six children. Related mother-child pairs showed slightly, non-significantly higher overlap than unrelated pairs.

The receptor was isolated from a boy aged 5-17 years in good health. This chain links TRBV20-1 with TRBJ2-5; no firm D call. The J call may not be correct, given that the DNA end is closer to TRBJ2-1. Sequencing input: blood. DNA for the CDR3: TGCAGTGCTAGAGATTTGAATGGGTACAATGAGCAGTTCTTC. Translation: CSARDLNGYNEQFF.